Reported below is one T cell receptor beta chain. Its antigen remains unidentified. The sample's treatment: 15 to 20 received Ad26.COV2.S at low or high dose, single or two shots; about 5 received placebo; per-sample allocation not given. Repertoires come from day 63 after the first vaccine or placebo injection. An adult of 18-55 years in Boston served as donor. The data belong to a study of Ad26.COV2.S vaccination and SARS-CoV-2 variants. Notes on the study in general: Vaccine and placebo recipients had similar non-spike TCR breadth. The TCR breadth and depth analyses may have understated or missed part of the total T cell responses.

TCRdb keeps only in-frame clones here, not all; method: immunoSEQ multiplex PCR. The repertoire holds over 300,000 clones, with about 80% as singletons. The CDR3 is made up of 12 amino acids. V was cut by 2 bases and J by 15 bases, with 14 bases left in between. Germline-derived CDR1 and CDR2 are MNHNY and SVGAGI (reference sequence). The chain recombines TRBV6-6 with TRBJ1-5; weak D call: TRBD1 (5 bases). The sample in question was peripheral blood, obtained in a trial of Ad26.COV2.S vaccine versus placebo. This receptor was taken from a person aged 18-60 years who received the Ad26.COV2.S COVID-19 vaccine or a placebo. CDR3 loop: CASSYETDRRHF. In DNA form, the CDR3 reads TGTGCCAGCAGTTACGAGACAGACCGTCGGCATTTT.